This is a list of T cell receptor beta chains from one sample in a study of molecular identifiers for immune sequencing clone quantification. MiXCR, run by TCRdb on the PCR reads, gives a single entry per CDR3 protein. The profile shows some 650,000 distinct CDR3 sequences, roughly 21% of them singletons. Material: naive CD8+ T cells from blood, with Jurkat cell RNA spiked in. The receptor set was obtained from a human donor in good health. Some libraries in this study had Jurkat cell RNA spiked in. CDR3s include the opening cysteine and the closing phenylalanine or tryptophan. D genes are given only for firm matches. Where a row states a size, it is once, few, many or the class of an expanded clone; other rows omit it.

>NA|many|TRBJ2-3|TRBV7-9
CASSPPLGGAGDTQYF
TGTGCCAGCAGCCCCCCGTTGGGGGGGGCGGGAGATACGCAGTATTTT
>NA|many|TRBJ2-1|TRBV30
CAWSVPWTIYNEQFF
TGTGCCTGGAGTGTACCTTGGACTATTTACAATGAGCAGTTCTTC
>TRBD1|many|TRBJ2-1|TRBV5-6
CASSLLDRSYNEQFF
TGTGCCAGCAGCTTGTTGGACAGGTCCTACAATGAGCAGTTCTTC
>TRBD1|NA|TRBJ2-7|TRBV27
CASSPDTGVSPYERYF
TGTGCCAGCAGTCCCGATACAGGGGTTAGCCCCTACGAGCGGTACTTC
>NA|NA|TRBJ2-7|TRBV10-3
CAISESSGASYEQYF
TGTGCCATCAGTGAGTCCTCGGGGGCGTCCTACGAGCAGTACTTC
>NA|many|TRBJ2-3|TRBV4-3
CASSQELGAPDTQYF
TGCGCCAGCAGCCAAGAATTGGGGGCGCCAGATACGCAGTATTTT
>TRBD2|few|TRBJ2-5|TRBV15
CATSNGLAGDLETQYF
TGTGCCACCAGCAATGGACTAGCGGGAGACCTAGAGACCCAGTACTTC
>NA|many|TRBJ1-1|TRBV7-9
CASSAIPGSEAFF
TGTGCCAGCAGCGCCATACCCGGGAGCGAAGCTTTCTTT
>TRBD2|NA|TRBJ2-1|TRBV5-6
CASSSGTSGRGSYDEQFF
TGTGCCAGCAGCTCCGGGACTAGCGGGAGAGGGTCCTACGATGAGCAGTTCTTC
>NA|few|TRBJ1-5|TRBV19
CASSMGFRSNQPQHF
TGTGCCAGTAGTATGGGGTTTCGGAGCAATCAGCCCCAGCATTTT
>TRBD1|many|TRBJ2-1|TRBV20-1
CSARDRLNNEQFF
TGCAGCGCCCGGGACAGGCTTAACAATGAGCAGTTCTTC
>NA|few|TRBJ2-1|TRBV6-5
CASTPQPRHSSYNEQFF
TGTGCCAGCACCCCCCAGCCCCGGCACAGCTCCTACAATGAGCAGTTCTTC
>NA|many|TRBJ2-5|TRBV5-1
CASSPTPGGQETQYF
TGCGCCAGCAGCCCTACCCCCGGGGGCCAAGAGACCCAGTACTTC
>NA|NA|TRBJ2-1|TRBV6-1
CASSEEVNRGYNEQFF
TGTGCCAGCAGTGAAGAAGTGAATCGGGGGTACAATGAGCAGTTCTTC
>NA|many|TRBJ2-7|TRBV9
CASSPGSLEQYF
TGTGCCAGCAGCCCCGGTTCACTAGAGCAGTACTTC
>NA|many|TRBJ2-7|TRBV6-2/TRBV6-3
CASGRLSGVAYEQYF
TGTGCCAGCGGGAGGTTAAGTGGGGTGGCCTACGAGCAGTACTTC
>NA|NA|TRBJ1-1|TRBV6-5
CASRKGFVEAFF
TGTGCCAGCAGAAAGGGGTTTGTTGAAGCTTTCTTT
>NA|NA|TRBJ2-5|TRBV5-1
CSSSLEIRVGGETQYF
TGCTCCAGCAGCTTGGAAATCAGGGTAGGGGGAGAGACCCAGTACTTC
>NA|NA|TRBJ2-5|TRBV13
CASSLLMQETQYF
TGTGCCAGCAGCCTACTGATGCAAGAGACCCAGTACTTC
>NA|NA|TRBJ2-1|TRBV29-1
CSVGWDINEQFF
TGCAGCGTTGGATGGGACATCAATGAGCAGTTCTTC
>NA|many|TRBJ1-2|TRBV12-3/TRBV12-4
CASSSPRTANYGYTF
TGTGCCAGCAGTTCTCCCCGGACAGCCAACTATGGCTACACCTTC
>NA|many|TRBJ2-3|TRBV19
CASSDLGGAPEDTQYF
TGTGCCAGTAGTGACTTGGGGGGGGCCCCAGAAGATACGCAGTATTTT
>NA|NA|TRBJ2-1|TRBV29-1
CSVGLADSYNEQFF
TGCAGCGTTGGGCTGGCGGACTCCTACAATGAGCAGTTCTTC
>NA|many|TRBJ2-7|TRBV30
CAWSVSTRGEQYF
TGTGCCTGGAGTGTTTCTACCCGGGGCGAGCAGTACTTC
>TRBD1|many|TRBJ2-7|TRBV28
CASKRYRGPSEQYF
TGTGCCAGCAAGCGTTACAGGGGGCCCTCCGAGCAGTACTTC
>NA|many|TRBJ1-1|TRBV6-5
CASSYSTNTEAFF
TGTGCCAGCAGTTACTCGACGAACACTGAAGCTTTCTTT
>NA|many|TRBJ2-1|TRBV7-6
CASSPRTDEQFF
TGTGCCAGCAGCCCAAGGACAGATGAGCAGTTCTTC
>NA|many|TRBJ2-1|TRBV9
CASSSSAYSYNEQFF
TGTGCCAGCAGCTCCAGCGCTTACTCCTACAATGAGCAGTTCTTC
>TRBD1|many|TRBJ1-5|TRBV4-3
CASGQDRTGSQPQHF
TGCGCCAGCGGCCAAGATAGGACAGGGAGTCAGCCCCAGCATTTT
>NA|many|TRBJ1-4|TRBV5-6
CASSFSVNEKLFF
TGTGCCAGCAGCTTTAGTGTAAATGAAAAACTGTTTTTT
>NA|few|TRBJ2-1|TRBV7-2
CASSSPPEAERIVPYNEQFF
TGTGCCAGCAGCTCCCCCCCCGAAGCAGAAAGAATAGTCCCCTACAATGAGCAGTTCTTC
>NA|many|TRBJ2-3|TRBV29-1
CSVEVAGTDTQYF
TGCAGCGTTGAAGTTGCAGGCACAGATACGCAGTATTTT
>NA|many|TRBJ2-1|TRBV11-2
CASSLAPREQFF
TGTGCCAGCAGCTTAGCTCCGCGGGAGCAGTTCTTC